This TCR beta chain was retrieved from a study of cytomegalovirus exposure and HLA in healthy donors. The study, taken as a whole, reports: Cytomegalovirus-associated TCR beta chains were listed, numbering roughly 150. Reports showed the classifier diagnosing cytomegalovirus status with high specificity and sensitivity.

Clones were sequenced by immunoSEQ multiplex PCR, and TCRdb holds only the in-frame ones, with some missing. In the table there are tens of thousands of clones, around 97% of which are singletons. As concerns this clone: Its antigen is as yet unknown.

The V gene end was trimmed by 1 base and the J gene end by 6 bases; junction bases not matched to a gene: 7. Germline V gene data show CDR1 as SGHRS and CDR2 as YFSETQ. CDR3 length: 14 residues. The sample comprised PBMCs. This receptor was obtained from a woman under 30 in good health and CMV-seropositive. V is TRBV5-1 and J is TRBJ2-7; 7 bases match TRBD1. CDR3 residues: CASSLTRQGSEQYF. DNA of the CDR3: TGCGCCAGCAGCTTGACGCGACAGGGAAGCGAGCAGTACTTC.